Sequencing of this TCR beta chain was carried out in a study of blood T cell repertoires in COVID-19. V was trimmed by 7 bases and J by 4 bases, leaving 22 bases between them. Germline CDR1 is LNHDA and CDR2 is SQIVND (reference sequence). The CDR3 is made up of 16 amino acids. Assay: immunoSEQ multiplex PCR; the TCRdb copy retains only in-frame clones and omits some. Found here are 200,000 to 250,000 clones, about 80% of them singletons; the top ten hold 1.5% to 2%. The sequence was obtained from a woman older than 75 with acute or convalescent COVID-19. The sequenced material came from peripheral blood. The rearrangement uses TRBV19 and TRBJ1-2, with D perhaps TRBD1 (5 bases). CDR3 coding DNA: TGTGCCAGTAACACAGACGAAGGCGGGGGAGCCTATGGCTACACCTTC. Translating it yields CASNTDEGGGAYGYTF.